The 24 T cell receptor beta chains presented below share a single source sample, sequenced in a study of blood T cell repertoires in COVID-19. Produced via immunoSEQ multiplex PCR; TCRdb's table is partial and in-frame only. The sample holds about 71,000 clones; roughly 85% are singletons and the top ten take 2%. What was sequenced was peripheral blood. The receptors here all came from a man younger than 45 with acute or convalescent COVID-19.

The chain is built from TRBV5-1 and TRBJ1-5; D gene unclear. Trimming left V 4 bases short and J 2 bases short, with 13 bases between. The CDR3 spans 15 residues. Per the germline V gene, CDR1 is SGHRS and CDR2 is YFSETQ. The CDR3 loop reads CASSPDGAGNQPQHF. CDR3 coding DNA: TGCGCCAGCAGCCCCGACGGAGCGGGCAATCAGCCCCAGCATTTT.

The genes are TRBV9 and TRBJ2-3, with D possibly being TRBD2 (6 bases). The CDR3 sequence is 14 residues long. The germline V and J ends were trimmed by 1 base and 6 bases, with 12 bases remaining between them. Germline V gene data show CDR1 as SGDLS and CDR2 as YYNGEE. The CDR3 nucleotides are TGTGCCAGCAGCGTATCCGGGGGAACCGATACGCAGTATTTT. Translation gives CASSVSGGTDTQYF. The complete variable domain, with remaining parts taken from reference TRBV9 and TRBJ2-3, reads DSGVTQTPKHLITATGQRVTLRCSPRSGDLSVYWYQQSLDQGLQFLIQYYNGEERAKGNILERFSAQQFPDLHSELNLSSLELGDSALYFCASSVSGGTDTQYFGPGTRLTVL.

This chain connects TRBV14 to TRBJ2-1, with TRBD2 matching 11 bases. Germline trimming cut 4 bases from V and 0 bases from J; bases unmatched to any gene: 14. This CDR3 spans 20 amino acids. From germline, CDR1 is SGHDN and CDR2 FVKESK. The CDR3 spells CASSPRAGLAGYSSYNEQFF. CDR3 coding DNA: TGTGCCAGCAGCCCCCGTGCTGGACTAGCGGGTTACAGCTCCTACAATGAGCAGTTCTTC.

This chain links TRBV11-2 with TRBJ1-1; D gene ambiguous. Per the germline V gene, CDR1 is SGHAT and CDR2 is FQNNGV. The CDR3 consists of 15 residues. V lost 6 bases and J lost 3, with 17 bases in between. CDR3 sequence reads: CASRFSVGKDTEAFF. The CDR3 DNA reads as TGTGCCAGCAGATTTAGCGTAGGCAAAGACACTGAAGCTTTCTTT.

This clone was counted a few times. The chain recombines TRBV6-5 with TRBJ2-2; 7 bases agree with TRBD1. The CDR3 sequence is 15 residues long. V dropped 2 bases and J dropped 6; count of bases not matched to a gene: 6. Germline-derived CDR1 and CDR2 are MNHEY and SVGAGI. The CDR3 sequence: CASSYRDSIPGELFF. Written as DNA, the CDR3 is TGTGCCAGCAGTTACCGGGACAGCATCCCCGGGGAGCTGTTTTTT.

CDR3 nucleotide sequence: TGTGCCAGCAGCCCCAACACAGATACGCAGTATTTT. Its translation: CASSPNTDTQYF. The gene calls are TRBV3-1 (or the pseudogene TRBV3-2) and TRBJ2-3; D unclear. There are 12 residues in the CDR3. V lost 4 bases to trimming and J lost 2 bases, with 4 bases between them. Germline values: CDR1 LGHDT, CDR2 YNNKEL (reference sequence).

This clone was recorded once. The chain combines TRBV12-3 or TRBV12-4 with TRBJ2-1; no clear D gene. CDR3 length: 13 residues. Trimming took 6 bases from V and 9 from J, leaving 15 bases between them. The CDR3 sequence is CASSPSRAGEQFF. Here the CDR3 DNA reads TGTGCCAGCAGCCCCTCTAGAGCCGGTGAGCAGTTCTTC.

This chain links TRBV19 with TRBJ2-5, with TRBD1 as a possible D gene (5 bases). This CDR3 region has 15 residues. CDR1 and CDR2 (germline): LNHDA, SQIVND (reference sequence). V lost 7 bases to trimming and J lost 6 bases, with 21 bases between them. CDR3 in DNA: TGTGCCAGTAAGCTGTCGGTAGGGGAATGGCAGACCCAGTACTTC. Its protein product is CASKLSVGEWQTQYF.

V is TRBV2 and J is TRBJ1-2, with 7 bases lining up with TRBD1. J lost 6 bases, V lost 6 bases, and 10 bases had no gene match. The length of the CDR3 is 14 residues. Germline V gives CDR1 SNHLY, CDR2 FYNNEI. The CDR3 bases are TGTGCCAGCAGACCCGACAGGGAGAAGAATGGCTACACCTTC. Protein: CASRPDREKNGYTF. The variable domain in full, completed from reference TRBV2 and TRBJ1-2, reads EPEVTQTPSHQVTQMGQEVILRCVPISNHLYFYWYRQILGQKVEFLVSFYNNEISEKSEIFDDQFSVERPDGSNFTLKIRSTKLEDSAMYFCASRPDREKNGYTFGSGTRLTVV.

The rearrangement uses TRBV5-1 and TRBJ1-1; D is perhaps TRBD1 (5 bases). The CDR3 is made up of 15 amino acids. From germline, CDR1 is SGHRS and CDR2 YFSETQ. V lost 1 base, J lost 0 bases, and 10 bases lay in between. The CDR3 DNA reads TGCGCCAGCAGCTTGTGGGGGGAGGTGAACACTGAAGCTTTCTTT. Protein product: CASSLWGEVNTEAFF.

This sequence joins TRBV29-1 and TRBJ1-2, with 7 nucleotides matching TRBD1. The V gene's germline CDR1 is SQVTM and CDR2 ANQGSEA. The V and J ends lost 7 bases and 7 bases, in that order; junction bases with no gene match: 9. CDR3 length: 12 amino acids. CDR3 nucleotides: TGCAGCGGGGAACAGGGGAGTTCTGGCTACACCTTC. This translates into CSGEQGSSGYTF.

The J gene is TRBJ2-1, the V gene TRBV3-1 (or the pseudogene TRBV3-2), with 8 bases lining up with TRBD2. V shed 4 bases, J shed 4 bases, and the junction held 15 bases outside the gene matches. CDR3 size: 18 residues. CDR1 and CDR2 (germline): LGHDT, YNNKEL (reference sequence). The CDR3 nucleotides are TGTGCCAGCAGCCGATTCGGGGGGGGCGGGGCTACTTACAATGAGCAGTTCTTC. This encodes CASSRFGGGGATYNEQFF.

The chain uses TRBV19 and TRBJ2-7; D is unclear. The CDR3 sequence is 13 residues long. Trimming stripped 3 bases from V and 1 base from J, with 7 bases between. CDR1 is LNHDA and CDR2 is SQIVND in the germline V gene (reference sequence). The DNA of the CDR3 is TGTGCCAGTAGTATGGCACCTTCCTACGAGCAGTACTTC. It is translated as CASSMAPSYEQYF.

The rearrangement links TRBV25-1 to TRBJ1-3; D perhaps matches TRBD1 (5 bases). Trimming cost V 4 bases and J 2 bases, with 12 bases left between them. This CDR3 is built from 15 residues. Germline lookup yields CDR1 MGHDK and CDR2 SYGVNS. The CDR3 region has the DNA TGTGCCAGCAGTGGGAGGGGAGGAACTGGAAACACCATATATTTT. As protein: CASSGRGGTGNTIYF.

The V gene is TRBV18, the J gene TRBJ1-3; D is ambiguous. Per germline, CDR1 KGHSH and CDR2 LQKENI. V was trimmed by 2 bases and J by 0 bases, leaving 11 bases between them. The CDR3 spans 16 residues. The CDR3 loop reads CASSPYDQASGNTIYF. Written as DNA, the CDR3 is TGTGCCAGCTCACCATATGATCAGGCCTCTGGAAACACCATATATTTT.

The chain combines TRBV2 with TRBJ2-3; 8 nucleotides line up with TRBD1. In germline, CDR1 is SNHLY, CDR2 FYNNEI. The CDR3 runs to 15 residues. V lost 8 bases to trimming and J lost 1 base; unmatched junction nucleotides: 8. CDR3 DNA sequence: TGTGCCAGCGCCGGGGCGGGACAGGGCACAGATACGCAGTATTTT. This gives the protein CASAGAGQGTDTQYF. The variable domain in full, with the rest retrieved from reference TRBV2 and TRBJ2-3, is EPEVTQTPSHQVTQMGQEVILRCVPISNHLYFYWYRQILGQKVEFLVSFYNNEISEKSEIFDDQFSVERPDGSNFTLKIRSTKLEDSAMYFCASAGAGQGTDTQYFGPGTRLTVL.

This sequence joins TRBV7-9 and TRBJ1-6; TRBD1 is a possible D gene (5 bases). The CDR3 sequence is 14 residues long. Germline CDR1 reads SEHNR; CDR2 reads FQNEAQ (reference sequence). Trimming pared 1 base from V and 9 bases from J, leaving 10 bases between. DNA of the CDR3: TGTGCCAGCAGCTTAGGACAGCCCTCTTCACCCCTCCACTTT. Protein product: CASSLGQPSSPLHF.

This clone was seen a handful of times. The CDR3: CASNWAMDTGELFF. Written as DNA, the CDR3 is TGTGCCAGCAACTGGGCCATGGACACCGGGGAGCTGTTTTTT. The chain links TRBV7-9 to TRBJ2-2; D ambiguous. Germline V CDR1 and CDR2: SEHNR, FQNEAQ (reference sequence). The germline V and J ends were trimmed by 7 bases and 3 bases, with 12 bases remaining between them. This CDR3 has 14 residues.

The chain is built from TRBV5-1 and TRBJ2-1, with 15 bases fitting TRBD2. Trimming at V came to 6 bases and at J to 7 bases, leaving 5 bases not matched to a gene. This CDR3 region has 15 residues. CDR1 is SGHRS and CDR2 is YFSETQ in the germline V gene. The CDR3 sequence is CASNTGTSGRNEQFF. CDR3 nucleotides: TGCGCCAGCAACACCGGGACTAGCGGGAGGAATGAGCAGTTCTTC.

This chain links TRBV5-8 with TRBJ2-7; 10 bases map to TRBD1. V gave up 4 bases and J gave up 7 bases; unmatched junction bases: 11. Germline CDR1 SGHTS, CDR2 YDEGEE. There are 15 residues in the CDR3. The CDR3 here is CASSASGQGILEQYV. The CDR3 nucleotides are TGTGCCAGCAGCGCCTCGGGACAGGGGATTCTAGAGCAGTACGTC.

This clone has just one count. The chain has TRBV7-9 and TRBJ2-2; the D gene is possibly TRBD1 (5 bases). The CDR3 has 17 residues. CDR1 SEHNR and CDR2 FQNEAQ come from the germline V gene (reference sequence). The ends were cut back, 5 bases at V and 7 bases at J, with 23 bases in the middle. The CDR3: CASSLMLTAQVVGELFF. The CDR3 DNA follows: TGTGCCAGCAGCCTCATGCTGACAGCCCAGGTTGTCGGGGAGCTGTTTTTT.

The chain couples TRBV29-1 to TRBJ2-3; TRBD2 matches at 12 bases. Trimming removed 7 bases from V and 1 base from J; junction bases left unmatched: 0. The length of the CDR3 is 13 residues. Germline values: CDR1 SQVTM, CDR2 ANQGSEA. CDR3 nucleotide sequence: TGCAGCGGACTAGCGGGAGGCACAGATACGCAGTATTTT. Protein: CSGLAGGTDTQYF.

This chain links TRBV30 with TRBJ1-3; 10 bases align to TRBD1. Trimming took 2 bases from V and 1 from J; bases not matched to a gene: 2. CDR3 length: 15 residues. Germline-derived CDR1 and CDR2 are GTSNPN and SVGIG (reference sequence). For the CDR3, the DNA is TGTGCCTGGAGTAGGGACAGGGGATCTGGAAACACCATATATTTT. Residues: CAWSRDRGSGNTIYF.

The chain has TRBV3-1 (or the pseudogene TRBV3-2) and TRBJ1-6; tentatively, D is TRBD1 (5 bases). Germline V gives CDR1 LGHDT, CDR2 YNNKEL (reference sequence). Trimming stripped 1 base from V and 7 bases from J, with 11 bases between. This CDR3 contains 15 residues. The CDR3 is CASSQGGGLNSPLHF. The DNA of the CDR3 is TGTGCCAGCAGCCAAGGGGGGGGTTTAAATTCACCCCTCCACTTT.